Listed below are T cell receptor beta chains from one sample, sequenced in a study of Ad26.COV2.S vaccination and SARS-CoV-2 variants. Sequencing was performed with immunoSEQ multiplex PCR; in TCRdb, only in-frame clones are kept and a portion is missing. The sample lists about 400,000 clones, 80% to 90% occurring once. Material: peripheral blood, obtained in a trial of Ad26.COV2.S vaccine versus placebo. The receptors were sampled from a person between 18 and 59 years old who received the Ad26.COV2.S COVID-19 vaccine or a placebo. The conserved cysteine and the conserved F or W are not part of the CDR3 here.

>TRBV4-2
ASSRLTGSYSPLH
>TRBV19
ASSFAGGRTDTQY
>TRBV7-9
ASSKDVTWGEQF
>TRBV27
ASSLSSGQGATGYT
>TRBV19
ASSISGSAYGYT
>TRBV6-4
ASSVGDRSTDTQY
>TRBV7-8
ASSLWDRGYEQY
>TRBV9
ASSVVAGGPGELF
>TRBV5-5
ASSRTENGYT
>TRBV9
ASSVAAGLAGNEQF
>TRBV6-1
ASSEINYGYT
>TRBV19
ASSIKNAGTRQPQH
>TRBV10-2
ASSTGFGYT
>TRBV19
ASSMWDRGGYT
>TRBV6-4
ASSDGPLGSDTQY
>TRBV29-1
SVELGGASKNIQY
>TRBV18
ASSPKGRNSPLH
>TRBV10-1
ASSAGTETQY
>TRBV2
ASSRTGYEQY
>TRBV6-5
ASSSTLGEGMETQY
>TRBV10-3
AISERRVLSNYGYT
>TRBV19
ASSEDRGRNQPQH
>TRBV7-2
ASSIQTDDNQPQH
>TRBV10-3
AISESTPRYGYT
>TRBV5-1
ASRTRTGAENTEAF